This T cell receptor beta chain was found in a study of low-dose radiotherapy and immunotherapy resistance in tumors. The time point is: before trial treatment. TRAV and TRBV primers primed cDNA for both TCRalpha and TCRbeta. It was with a constant-region primer and a V-primer adapter that TCRs were amplified over around 18 PCR cycles. A single record per CDR3 protein comes from TCRdb applying MiXCR to the reads. The sample includes tens of thousands of distinct CDR3 sequences, almost 25% of them seen just once. The germline CDR1 and CDR2 sequences are SGDLS and YYNGEE. V shed 4 bases and J shed 2 bases, with 12 bases lying between them. CDR3 length: 15 amino acids.

The origin of this receptor is a male donor with prostate cancer. The chain carries TRBV9 and TRBJ2-2, with a tentative D call TRBD2 (5 bases). The specimen was PBMCs, collected before treatment. The CDR3 coding sequence is TGTGCCAGCAGCTTTGAGCGGACTAACACCGGGGAGCTGTTTTTT. It codes for CASSFERTNTGELFF.